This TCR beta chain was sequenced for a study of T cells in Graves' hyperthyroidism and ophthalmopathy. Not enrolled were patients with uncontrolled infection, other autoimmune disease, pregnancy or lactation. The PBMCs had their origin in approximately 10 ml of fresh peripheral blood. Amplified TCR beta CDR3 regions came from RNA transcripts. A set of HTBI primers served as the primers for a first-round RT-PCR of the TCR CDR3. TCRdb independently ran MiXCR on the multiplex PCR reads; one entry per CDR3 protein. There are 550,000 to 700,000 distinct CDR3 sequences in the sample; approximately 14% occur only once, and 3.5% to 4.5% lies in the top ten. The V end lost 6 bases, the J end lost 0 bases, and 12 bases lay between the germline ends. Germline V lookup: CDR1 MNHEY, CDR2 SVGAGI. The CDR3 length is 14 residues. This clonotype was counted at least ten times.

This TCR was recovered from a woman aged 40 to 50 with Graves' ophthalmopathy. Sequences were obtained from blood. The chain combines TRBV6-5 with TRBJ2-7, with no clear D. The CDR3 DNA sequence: TGTGCCAGCAGACTCGGACCCAACTCCTACGAGCAGTACTTC. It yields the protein CASRLGPNSYEQYF.